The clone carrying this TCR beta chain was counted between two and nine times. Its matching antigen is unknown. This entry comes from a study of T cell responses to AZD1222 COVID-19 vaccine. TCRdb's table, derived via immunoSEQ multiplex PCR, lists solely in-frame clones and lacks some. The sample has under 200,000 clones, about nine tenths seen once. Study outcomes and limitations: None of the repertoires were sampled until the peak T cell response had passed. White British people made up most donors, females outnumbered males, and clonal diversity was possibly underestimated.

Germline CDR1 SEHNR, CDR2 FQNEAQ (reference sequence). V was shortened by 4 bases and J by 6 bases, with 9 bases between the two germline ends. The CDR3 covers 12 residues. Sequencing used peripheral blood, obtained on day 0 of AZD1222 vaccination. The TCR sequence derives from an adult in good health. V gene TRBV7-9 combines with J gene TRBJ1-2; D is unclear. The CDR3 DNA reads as TGTGCCAGCAGCTCCTCTCAAAATGGCTACACCTTC. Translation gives CASSSSQNGYTF.